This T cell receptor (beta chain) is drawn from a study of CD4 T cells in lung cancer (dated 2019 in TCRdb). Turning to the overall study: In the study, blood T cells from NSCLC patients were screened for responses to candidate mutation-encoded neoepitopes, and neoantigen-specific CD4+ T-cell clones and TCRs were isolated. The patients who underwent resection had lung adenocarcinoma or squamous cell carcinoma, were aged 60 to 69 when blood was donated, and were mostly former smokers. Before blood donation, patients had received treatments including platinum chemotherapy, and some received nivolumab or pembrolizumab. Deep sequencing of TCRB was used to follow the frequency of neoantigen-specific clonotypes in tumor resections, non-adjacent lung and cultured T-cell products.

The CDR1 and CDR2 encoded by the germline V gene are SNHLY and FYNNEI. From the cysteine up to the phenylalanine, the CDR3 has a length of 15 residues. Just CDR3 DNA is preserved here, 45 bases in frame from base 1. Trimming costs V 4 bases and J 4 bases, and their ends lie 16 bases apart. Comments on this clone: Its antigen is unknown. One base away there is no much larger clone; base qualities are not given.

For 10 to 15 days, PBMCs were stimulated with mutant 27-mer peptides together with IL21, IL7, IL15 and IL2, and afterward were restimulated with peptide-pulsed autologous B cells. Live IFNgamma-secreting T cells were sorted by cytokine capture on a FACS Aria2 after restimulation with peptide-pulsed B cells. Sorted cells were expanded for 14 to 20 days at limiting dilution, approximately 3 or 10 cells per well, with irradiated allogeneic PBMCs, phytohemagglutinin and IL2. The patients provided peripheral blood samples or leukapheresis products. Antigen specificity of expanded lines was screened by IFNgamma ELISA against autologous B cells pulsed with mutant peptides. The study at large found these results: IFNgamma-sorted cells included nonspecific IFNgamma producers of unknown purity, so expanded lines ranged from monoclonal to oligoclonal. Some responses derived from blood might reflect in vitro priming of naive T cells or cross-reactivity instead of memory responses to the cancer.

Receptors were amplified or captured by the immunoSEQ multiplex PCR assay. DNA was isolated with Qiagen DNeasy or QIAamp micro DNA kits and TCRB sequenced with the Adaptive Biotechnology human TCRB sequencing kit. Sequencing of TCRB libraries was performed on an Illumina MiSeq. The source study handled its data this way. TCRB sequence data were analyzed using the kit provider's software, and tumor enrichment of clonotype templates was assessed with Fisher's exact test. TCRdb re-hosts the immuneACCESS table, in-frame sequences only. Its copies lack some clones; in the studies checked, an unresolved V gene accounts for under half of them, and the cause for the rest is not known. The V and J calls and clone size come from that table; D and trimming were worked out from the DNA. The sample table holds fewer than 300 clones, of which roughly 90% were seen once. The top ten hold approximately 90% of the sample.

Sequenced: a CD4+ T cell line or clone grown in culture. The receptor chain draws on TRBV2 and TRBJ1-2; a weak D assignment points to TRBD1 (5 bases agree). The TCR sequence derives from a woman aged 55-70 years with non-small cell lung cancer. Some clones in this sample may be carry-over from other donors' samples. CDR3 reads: CASSADRNPFYGYTF. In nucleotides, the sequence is TGTGCCAGCAGTGCCGACAGAAACCCCTTCTATGGCTACACCTTC.